One and the same sample provided the 5 T cell receptor beta chains below, sequenced in a study of T cell responses to AZD1222 COVID-19 vaccine. The repertoire was sequenced with immunoSEQ multiplex PCR; TCRdb's copy has only in-frame clones and lacks some. The sample has 150,000 to 200,000 clones; more than 80% are singletons. The specimen was peripheral blood, collected 28 days after the second dose of the MenACWY control vaccine. Receptor source: an adult who received the MenACWY meningococcal vaccine as a control.

CDR3 bases: TGCAGCGTCGGAGGACTTCACAATGAGCAGTTCTTC. This codes for CSVGGLHNEQFF. The V gene is TRBV29-1, the J gene TRBJ2-1; D perhaps matches TRBD2 (5 bases). This CDR3 comprises 12 residues. The V gene lost 6 bases and the J gene lost 5 bases, with 11 bases spanning the gap. Per germline, CDR1 SQVTM and CDR2 ANQGSEA.

In its sample, this clone was seen once. In DNA, the CDR3 is TGTGCCAGCAGCTCAGGACAGGGGGTTTACTATGGCTACACCTTC. This translates into CASSSGQGVYYGYTF. The J gene is TRBJ1-2, the V gene TRBV11-2, with 10 bases aligning to TRBD1. V was pared by 4 bases and J by 3 bases, with 5 bases of the junction left unmatched. Germline V CDR1 and CDR2: SGHAT, FQNNGV. This CDR3 region has 15 residues.

This clone was seen once. The J gene is TRBJ2-5, the V gene TRBV28, with D hard to call. CDR1 is MDHEN, CDR2 SYDVKM, per germline. This CDR3 region has 14 residues. The V end was cut by 6 bases, the J end by 5 bases, with 16 bases between. The CDR3 coding sequence is TGTGCCAGCAGACCCCAACACGGTGGGGAGACCCAGTACTTC. This translates into CASRPQHGGETQYF.

The genes are TRBV5-1 and TRBJ2-5, with TRBD2 identical over 8 bases. V dropped 4 bases and J dropped 2; count of bases not matched to a gene: 10. The CDR3 consists of 16 residues. CDR1 and CDR2 from the germline V gene are SGHRS and YFSETQ. This CDR3 is CASSPITSGVQETQYF. The CDR3 region has the DNA TGCGCCAGCAGCCCTATCACTAGCGGAGTACAAGAGACCCAGTACTTC.

The chain has TRBV4-1 and TRBJ2-2; D gene ambiguous. From germline, CDR1 is MGHRA and CDR2 YSYEKL. Trimming took off 4 bases at V and 6 bases at J, with 9 bases between the two ends. CDR3 length equals 13 residues. CDR3 sequence: CASSPGLAGELFF. CDR3 coding DNA: TGCGCCAGCAGCCCCGGATTGGCCGGGGAGCTGTTTTTT.